This passage covers 3 T cell receptor beta chains from one sample sequenced in a study of T cell responses to AZD1222 COVID-19 vaccine. Assay used: immunoSEQ multiplex PCR; TCRdb lists only in-frame clones, some missing. The table has 55,000 to 75,000 clones, 85% seen once; the top ten hold about 20%. The sequencing here drew on peripheral blood, taken on day 0 of AZD1222 vaccination. These receptors were collected from an adult in good health.

This clone occurred once. This rearrangement joins TRBV2 to TRBJ1-5, with unresolved D. The CDR3 sequence is 12 residues long. Per germline, CDR1 SNHLY and CDR2 FYNNEI. V dropped 6 bases and J dropped 4 bases, with 7 bases sitting between them. This CDR3 is CASSALNQPQHF. DNA of the CDR3: TGTGCCAGCAGCGCTCTAAATCAGCCCCAGCATTTT.

In DNA, the CDR3 is TGTGCCAGTAGTCAGCAGCAGGGAAGTGATGAGCAGTTCTTC. Protein: CASSQQQGSDEQFF. The chain has TRBV19 and TRBJ2-1, with TRBD1 as a possible D gene (5 bases). Germline-derived CDR1 and CDR2 are LNHDA and SQIVND (reference sequence). There are 14 residues in the CDR3. Between the trimmed V and J ends, which lost 5 bases and 8 bases, there was a span of 16 bases.

J is TRBJ2-3 and V is TRBV6-5; 7 nucleotides match TRBD2. The V segment lost 6 bases and the J segment 3 bases; nucleotides outside the gene matches: 6. Per the germline V gene, CDR1 is MNHEY and CDR2 is SVGAGI. This CDR3 spans 14 amino acids. CDR3 nucleotide sequence: TGTGCCAGCAGCCGAAGGACTAGGACAGATACGCAGTATTTT. Its translation: CASSRRTRTDTQYF.